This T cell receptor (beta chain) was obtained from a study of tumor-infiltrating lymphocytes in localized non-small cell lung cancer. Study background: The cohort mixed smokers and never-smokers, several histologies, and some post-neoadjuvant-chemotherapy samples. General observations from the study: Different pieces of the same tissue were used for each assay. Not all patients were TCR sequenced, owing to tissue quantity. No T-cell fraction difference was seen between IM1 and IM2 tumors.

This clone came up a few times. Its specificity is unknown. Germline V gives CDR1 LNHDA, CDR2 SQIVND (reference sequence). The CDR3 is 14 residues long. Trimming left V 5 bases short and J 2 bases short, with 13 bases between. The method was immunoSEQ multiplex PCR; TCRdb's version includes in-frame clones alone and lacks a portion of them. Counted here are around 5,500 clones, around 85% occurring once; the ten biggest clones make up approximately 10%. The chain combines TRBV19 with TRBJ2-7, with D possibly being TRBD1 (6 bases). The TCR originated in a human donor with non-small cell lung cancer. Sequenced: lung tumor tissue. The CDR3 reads CASSETGIAYEQYF. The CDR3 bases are TGTGCCAGTAGTGAAACAGGGATCGCCTACGAGCAGTACTTC.